The 20 T cell receptor beta chains below all came from one sample that was sequenced in a study of cytomegalovirus exposure and HLA in healthy donors. The PCR ran on 60 Vbeta and 13 Jbeta primers. Profiling relied on immunoSEQ multiplex PCR, and the TCRdb table lists in-frame clones only, not all of them. The table includes about 140,000 clones, about 70% detected once. Sequencing was done on a sample of PBMCs. These TCRs come from a man aged 35-49 years in good health and CMV-seronegative.

The chain carries TRBV7-9 and TRBJ1-3; 9 bases fit TRBD1. Unmatched junction bases numbered 7, after V lost 6 bases and J lost 4 bases. The CDR3 covers 15 residues. Germline CDR1 SEHNR, CDR2 FQNEAQ (reference sequence). CDR3 residues: CASSTQGANGNTIYF. The CDR3 region has the DNA TGTGCCAGCAGTACACAGGGGGCGAACGGAAACACCATATATTTT.

This clone has only a few counts. V gene TRBV30 combines with J gene TRBJ1-5, with no clear D. V lost 2 bases and J lost 6, with 11 bases in between. Germline loops: CDR1 GTSNPN, CDR2 SVGIG (reference sequence). The CDR3 spans 13 residues. CDR3 loop: CAWSIAEGQPQHF. The DNA for the CDR3 is TGTGCCTGGAGTATAGCAGAGGGTCAGCCCCAGCATTTT.

On this clone itself: With a far larger clone one base away, a read error is the likely cause. The V gene is TRBV4-3, the J gene TRBJ2-3; 10 nucleotides align to TRBD2. CDR3 length equals 16 residues. Looked up from germline, CDR1 is LGHNA and CDR2 is YSLEER. This CDR3 is CACSQESGRGADTQYF. In DNA form, the CDR3 reads TGCGCCTGCAGCCAAGAGAGCGGGAGGGGCGCAGATACGCAGTATTTT.

The chain recombines TRBV12-5 with TRBJ2-5; no firm D call. This CDR3 spans 13 amino acids. V dropped 1 base and J dropped 2 bases, with 5 bases sitting between them. Germline V gene sequence: CDR1 LGHNT, CDR2 FRNRAP. Here the CDR3 DNA reads TGTGCTAGTGGTTTGGATGCGCAAGAGACCCAGTACTTC. Translating it yields CASGLDAQETQYF.

The chain carries TRBV6-5 and TRBJ2-5, with TRBD1 matching 7 bases. The V and J ends lost 5 bases and 5 bases, in that order; junction bases with no gene match: 8. In germline, CDR1 is MNHEY, CDR2 SVGAGI. The CDR3 is made up of 14 amino acids. The chain's CDR3 is CASSLGQERETQYF. The CDR3 DNA sequence: TGTGCCAGCAGTCTCGGACAGGAAAGGGAGACCCAGTACTTC.

V is TRBV10-3 and J is TRBJ2-5; D possibly corresponds to TRBD2 (8 bases). The CDR3 runs 14 residues. Germline CDR1 is ENHRY and CDR2 is SYGVKD. The germline V and J ends were trimmed by 8 bases and 0 bases, with 13 bases remaining between them. The DNA for the CDR3 is TGTGCCATCTCGGGAGGGGGCGACCAAGAGACCCAGTACTTC. It encodes CAISGGGDQETQYF.

This clone was seen a few times. The chain carries TRBV9 and TRBJ2-6; D is perhaps TRBD2 (6 bases). The CDR3 runs 17 residues. V was trimmed by 0 bases and J by 0 bases, leaving 10 bases between them. The germline gives CDR1 SGDLS, CDR2 YYNGEE. CDR3: CASSVAAGSSGANVLTF. CDR3 nucleotides: TGTGCCAGCAGCGTAGCGGCGGGGAGCTCTGGGGCCAACGTCCTGACTTTC.

V usage is TRBV7-3 and J usage is TRBJ1-1; D unclear. This CDR3 contains 13 residues. Trimming stripped 6 bases from V and 5 bases from J, with 13 bases between. Germline V gene sequence: CDR1 SGHTA, CDR2 FQGTGA. In nucleotides, the CDR3 is TGTGCCAGCAGACTAGGTCCGGGAACTGAAGCTTTCTTT. It specifies CASRLGPGTEAFF.

Only one count was recorded for this clone. This rearrangement joins TRBV28 to TRBJ2-3; D is perhaps TRBD1 (5 bases). Germline CDR1 MDHEN, CDR2 SYDVKM. Between the trimmed V and J ends, which lost 3 bases and 4 bases, there was a span of 14 bases. There are 15 residues in the CDR3. CDR3 sequence: CASSLGLTGADTQYF. Written as DNA, the CDR3 is TGTGCCAGCAGTTTGGGGCTGACTGGAGCAGATACGCAGTATTTT.

The rearrangement joins TRBV11-1 to TRBJ2-5; 13 bases are shared with TRBD2. With 2 bases clipped from V and 0 bases from J, the junction kept 6 bases outside the gene matches. The germline CDR1 and CDR2 sequences are SGHAT and FQDESV (reference sequence). The CDR3 is made up of 18 amino acids. CDR3 sequence: CASSLWTSGRMYQETQYF. The CDR3 nucleotides read TGTGCCAGCAGCTTATGGACTAGCGGGAGAATGTACCAAGAGACCCAGTACTTC.

The rearrangement joins TRBV2 to TRBJ1-2; D unclear. CDR1 is SNHLY and CDR2 is FYNNEI in the germline V gene. This CDR3 contains 12 residues. Deletions cut 6 bases from V and 3 bases from J, with 8 bases between. CDR3 loop: CASRAGDYGYTF. CDR3 sequence (DNA): TGTGCCAGCAGGGCAGGTGACTATGGCTACACCTTC.

This chain uses TRBV6-6 with TRBJ1-2; the D gene is possibly TRBD1 (5 bases). CDR1 MNHNY and CDR2 SVGAGI come from the germline V gene (reference sequence). This CDR3 contains 13 residues. The V gene lost 0 bases and the J gene lost 13 bases, with 15 bases spanning the gap. The CDR3: CASSYSRSGGGTF. For the CDR3, the DNA is TGTGCCAGCAGTTACTCCCGATCGGGGGGGGGCACCTTC.

J is TRBJ1-5 and V is TRBV7-9, with D possibly being TRBD1 (5 bases). The ends were cut back, 5 bases at V and 5 bases at J, with 22 bases in the middle. Germline V gives CDR1 SEHNR, CDR2 FQNEAQ (reference sequence). This CDR3 region has 17 residues. The CDR3 nucleotides are TGTGCCAGCAGCCGAGGGGATTCGGAGGGGACTGATCAGCCCCAGCATTTT. This gives the protein CASSRGDSEGTDQPQHF.

The chain recombines TRBV2 with TRBJ1-5, with D perhaps matching TRBD1 (5 bases). Germline V CDR1 and CDR2: SNHLY, FYNNEI. The CDR3 is made up of 12 amino acids. Trimming stripped 7 bases from V and 5 bases from J, with 9 bases between. The CDR3 coding sequence is TGTGCCAGCAAGGACACCTATCAGCCCCAGCATTTT. Its protein product is CASKDTYQPQHF.

This clone was seen just once. V and J are TRBV28 and TRBJ1-2; D is undetermined. CDR1 and CDR2 from the germline V gene are MDHEN and SYDVKM. Between the trimmed V and J ends, which lost 2 bases and 10 bases, there was a span of 14 bases. The CDR3 runs to 13 residues. The CDR3, as DNA: TGTGCCAGCAGTTTAGTTGTCCCAAGCTACTACACCTTC. It encodes CASSLVVPSYYTF.

This clone has only a few counts. This rearrangement joins TRBV7-2 to TRBJ2-2; D unclear. The V gene's germline CDR1 is SGHTA and CDR2 FQGNSA. Trimming removed 0 bases at V and 3 bases at J, with 8 bases between. The CDR3 is 15 amino acids. The CDR3 coding sequence is TGTGCCAGCAGCTTAGCGGCAGGCTACACCGGGGAGCTGTTTTTT. It codes for CASSLAAGYTGELFF.

The rearrangement links TRBV28 to TRBJ1-1; 9 bases line up with TRBD1. V lost 8 bases and J lost 1; bases outside the gene matches: 8. Germline V CDR1 and CDR2: MDHEN, SYDVKM. The CDR3 length is 15 residues. Here the CDR3 reads CASGSPGQGNTEAFF. In DNA form, the CDR3 reads TGTGCCAGCGGATCGCCGGGACAGGGGAACACTGAAGCTTTCTTT.

The V gene is TRBV5-1, the J gene TRBJ2-6, with D unresolved. CDR1 is SGHRS, CDR2 YFSETQ, per germline. This CDR3 is 11 amino acids long. V lost 5 bases to trimming and J lost 12 bases, with 9 bases between them. In nucleotides, the CDR3 is TGCGCCAGCAGTCAGTCAGGCGTCCTGACTTTC. This gives the protein CASSQSGVLTF.

This clone occurred once. The chain recombines TRBV5-1 with TRBJ2-6, with D perhaps TRBD1 (5 bases). CDR1 is SGHRS and CDR2 is YFSETQ in the germline V gene. V was clipped by 4 bases and J by 0 bases, with 11 bases between them. This CDR3 is built from 16 residues. CDR3 nucleotide sequence: TGCGCCAGCAGCAGTACAGGCGTCTCTGGGGCCAACGTCCTGACTTTC. This codes for CASSSTGVSGANVLTF. Filled out from reference TRBV5-1 and TRBJ2-6, the complete variable domain reads KAGVTQTPRYLIKTRGQQVTLSCSPISGHRSVSWYQQTPGQGLQFLFEYFSETQRNKGNFPGRFSGRQFSNSRSEMNVSTLELGDSALYLCASSSTGVSGANVLTFGAGSRLTVL.

The genes are TRBV2 and TRBJ2-2, with 8 positions matching TRBD2. The CDR3 has 16 residues. The junction had 11 bases not matched to a gene; V was cut back by 6 bases and J by 5 bases. The germline gives CDR1 SNHLY, CDR2 FYNNEI. The CDR3 sequence: CASSPSGGRWTGELFF. DNA for the CDR3: TGTGCCAGCAGCCCCTCTGGCGGGAGGTGGACCGGGGAGCTGTTTTTT.